This TCR beta chain derives from a study of T cells after yellow fever vaccination. For the study at large: Fractions of low cell number were prepared using SMART-Seq v4 Ultra Low Input.

Study results and caveats: The secondary response showed a weaker magnitude and a faster peak, day 5 versus 15. A large majority of primary-vaccination clones showed up again after the booster (about 97% CD4, almost 90% CD8).

About this clonotype: Its antigen is currently unknown.

The junction had 13 bases not matched to a gene; V was cut back by 5 bases and J by 1 base. The germline V gene has CDR1 SEHNR and CDR2 FQNEAQ (reference sequence). The CDR3 covers 18 residues. It was through 5'RACE template switching that TCR cDNA was made, with a universal primer site and UMIs added. TCRdb re-analysed the 5' RACE reads in MiXCR, keeping a single row per CDR3 protein. Among hundreds of thousands of distinct CDR3 sequences listed, roughly an eighth were seen once. This sequence was found in a man aged 18 to 29 who received the YFV17D yellow fever vaccine. The chain joins TRBV7-9 to TRBJ2-5; 10 bases map to TRBD2. Sample: CD4+ T cells sorted from PBMCs, taken 15 days after the yellow fever booster vaccination. CDR3 region: CASSPSLGASGGQETQYF. The CDR3 nucleotides read TGTGCCAGCAGCCCCTCCCTAGGAGCTAGCGGGGGCCAAGAGACCCAGTACTTC. The full variable domain, its missing parts supplied by reference TRBV7-9 and TRBJ2-5, is DTGVSQNPRHKITKRGQNVTFRCDPISEHNRLYWYRQTLGQGPEFLTYFQNEAQLEKSRLLSDRFSAERPKGSFSTLEIQRTEQGDSAMYLCASSPSLGASGGQETQYFGPGTRLLVL.